The T cell receptor (beta chain) under discussion was sequenced for a study of T-cell reconstitution after alpha-beta-depleted transplantation in children. Findings of the study overall: It was reported that alpha-beta T cells came from several hundred expanded graft clones (about two months after transplant).

V was pared by 4 bases and J by 6 bases, with 19 bases between. This CDR3 is built from 16 residues. Germline V CDR1 and CDR2: SGHRS, YFSETQ. The TCRbeta library incorporated unique molecular identifiers. TCRdb processed the PCR reads anew with MiXCR; each CDR3 protein has one entry. Of roughly 790,000 distinct CDR3 sequences in the sample, around 15% were seen once. Of note for this clonotype: Its antigen is currently unknown.

Sequenced here: PBMCs, mostly from graft donor cells, sampled 360 days after TCRalphabeta/CD19-depleted stem cell transplant. This chain connects TRBV5-1 to TRBJ2-2; unclear D gene. The source is a male patient between 10 and 17 years old who had a stem cell transplant for acute lymphoblastic leukemia, so the T cells may come from the graft donor. The CDR3 reads CASSASSLIAPGELFF. Here the CDR3 DNA reads TGCGCCAGCAGCGCCTCGAGCTTGATCGCGCCCGGGGAGCTGTTTTTT.